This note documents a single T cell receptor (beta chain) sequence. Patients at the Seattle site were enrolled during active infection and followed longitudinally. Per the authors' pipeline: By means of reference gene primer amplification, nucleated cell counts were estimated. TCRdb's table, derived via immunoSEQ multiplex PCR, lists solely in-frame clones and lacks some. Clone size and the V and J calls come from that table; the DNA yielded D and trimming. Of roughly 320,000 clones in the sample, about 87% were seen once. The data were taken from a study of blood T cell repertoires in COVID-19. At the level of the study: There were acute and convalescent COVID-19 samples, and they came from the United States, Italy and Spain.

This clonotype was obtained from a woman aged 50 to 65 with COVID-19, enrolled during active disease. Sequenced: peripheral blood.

The CDR3 DNA sequence: TGTGCCAGCAGCTTCTCTCCAGGGTACAATGAGCAGTTCTTC. The encoded protein is CASSFSPGYNEQFF. This rearrangement joins TRBV11-2 to TRBJ2-1, with a tentative D call TRBD1 (5 bases). CDR1 and CDR2 (germline): SGHAT, FQNNGV. Trimming cost V 3 bases and J 4 bases, with 10 bases left between them. The CDR3 spans 14 residues.